This entry lists 32 T cell receptor beta chains sequenced from one sample in a study of T-cell reconstitution after alpha-beta-depleted transplantation in children. Unique molecular identifiers were used in preparing the TCRbeta library. TCRdb ran MiXCR on the PCR reads and lists one entry per CDR3 protein. The sample has roughly 500,000 distinct CDR3 sequences, about 30% seen once. The sample here was PBMCs from the stem cell graft donor, taken from the stem cell graft. The receptors stem from a human donor who donated a stem cell graft to a child with aplastic anemia.

This clonotype was recorded only once. V is TRBV25-1 and J is TRBJ1-2, with D maybe TRBD1 (5 bases). The CDR3 is 12 amino acids. Trimming removed 5 bases from V and 8 bases from J, with 12 bases in between. The germline V gene encodes CDR1 MGHDK and CDR2 SYGVNS. The CDR3 DNA follows: TGTGCCAGCAGTCAGGGACCCTTCGGCTACACCTTC. Its protein is CASSQGPFGYTF.

This clonotype has only a few counts. The V gene is TRBV5-6, the J gene TRBJ2-1; D might be TRBD2 (6 bases). Germline CDR1 is SGHDT and CDR2 is YYEEEE. The CDR3 sequence is 14 residues long. The germline V and J ends were trimmed by 4 bases and 7 bases, with 15 bases remaining between them. In DNA, the CDR3 is TGTGCCAGCAGCGGCCGGGGCGGGGTGAATGAGCAGTTCTTC. This sequence encodes CASSGRGGVNEQFF.

Only a few counts were recorded for this clonotype. The V gene is TRBV29-1, the J gene TRBJ1-1; the D gene is possibly TRBD1 (6 bases). Trimming stripped 6 bases from V and 2 bases from J, with 13 bases between. The CDR3 extends over 13 amino acids. Germline V CDR1 and CDR2: SQVTM, ANQGSEA. The CDR3: CSVHRGQNTEAFF. In DNA, the CDR3 is TGCAGCGTGCACCGGGGGCAAAACACTGAAGCTTTCTTT.

The chain joins TRBV12-3 or TRBV12-4 to TRBJ1-5; D is uncertain. CDR3 length: 13 residues. V lost 3 bases and J 4 bases, leaving 7 bases between the germline ends. This CDR3 reads CASSLTNNQPQHF. The CDR3 nucleotides read TGTGCCAGCAGTTTGACGAATAATCAGCCCCAGCATTTT.

This chain uses TRBV24-1 with TRBJ2-1; D tentatively fits TRBD1 or TRBD2 (6 bases each). The CDR3 loop spans 16 amino acids. Trimming cost V 4 bases and J 6 bases, with 18 bases left between them. Germline assignment: CDR1 KGHDR and CDR2 SFDVKD. The CDR3 nucleotides read TGTGCCACCAGTGACCCTGGGGGGCATTGGGGCAATGAGCAGTTCTTC. Translating gives CATSDPGGHWGNEQFF.

This clonotype appeared a few times. The chain uses TRBV6-1 and TRBJ1-1, with TRBD1 as a possible D gene (6 bases). V lost 7 bases and J 1 base, leaving 16 bases between the germline ends. The CDR3 runs 15 residues. Germline CDR1 is MNHNS and CDR2 is SASEGT. This CDR3 is CASNRVGQTNTEAFF. CDR3 DNA sequence: TGTGCCAGCAACAGAGTAGGACAGACGAACACTGAAGCTTTCTTT.

This clonotype appeared a few times. The V call is TRBV6-2 or TRBV6-3, the J call TRBJ1-5; D unresolved. Trimming removed 6 bases at V and 0 bases at J, with 9 bases between. The CDR3 sequence is 14 residues long. Germline V CDR1 and CDR2: MNHEY, SVGEGT. DNA for the CDR3: TGTGCCAGCAGGGGCAGGTATAGCAATCAGCCCCAGCATTTT. It translates to CASRGRYSNQPQHF.

V and J are TRBV7-2 and TRBJ2-4; tentative D call: TRBD2 (6 bases). The CDR3 has 13 residues. V was shortened by 5 bases and J by 10 bases, with 15 bases between the two germline ends. Germline lookup yields CDR1 SGHTA and CDR2 FQGNSA. The CDR3 here is CASSRDLSGIQYF. The CDR3 coding sequence is TGTGCCAGCAGCCGGGACTTGTCGGGGATTCAGTACTTC. Looking up the rest from reference TRBV7-2 and TRBJ2-4 gives the full variable domain: GAGVSQSPSNKVTEKGKDVELRCDPISGHTALYWYRQSLGQGLEFLIYFQGNSAPDKSGLPSDRFSAERTGGSVSTLTIQRTQQEDSAVYLCASSRDLSGIQYFGAGTRLSVL.

This clonotype has a handful of counts. The chain recombines TRBV28 with TRBJ1-2; TRBD1 agrees at 10 bases. Per germline, CDR1 MDHEN and CDR2 SYDVKM. The CDR3 length is 15 residues. J gave up 1 base and V 7 bases, and 6 bases lay outside the gene matches. Written as DNA, the CDR3 is TGTGCCAGCATGACCGGACAGGGGGTTAACTATGGCTACACCTTC. Translation gives CASMTGQGVNYGYTF.

The sample holds a few counts of this clonotype. This chain connects TRBV6-2 or TRBV6-3 to TRBJ1-5, with D perhaps TRBD1 (6 bases). Looked up from germline, CDR1 is MNHEY and CDR2 is SVGEGT. V lost 3 bases to trimming and J lost 3 bases, with 9 bases between them. The CDR3 is made up of 14 amino acids. CDR3 sequence: CASSYRDTNQPQHF. The CDR3 DNA reads as TGTGCCAGCAGTTATCGGGACACCAATCAGCCCCAGCATTTT.

V usage is TRBV7-2 and J usage is TRBJ2-3; 7 bases match TRBD2. The CDR3 totals 14 residues. CDR1 and CDR2 from the germline V gene are SGHTA and FQGNSA. With 5 bases clipped from V and 2 bases from J, the junction kept 4 bases outside the gene matches. In nucleotides, the CDR3 is TGTGCCAGCAGCCCGGGGGGATTCACAGATACGCAGTATTTT. Its translation: CASSPGGFTDTQYF.

The rearrangement joins TRBV27 to TRBJ1-1; the D is unclear. Trimming cost V 7 bases and J 5 bases, with 17 bases left between them. The CDR3 is 14 residues long. Germline V gives CDR1 MNHEY, CDR2 SMNVEV (reference sequence). The CDR3 sequence is CASNGRAPWTEAFF. The CDR3 coding sequence is TGTGCCAGCAACGGAAGGGCCCCGTGGACTGAAGCTTTCTTT.

This clonotype showed up just a few times. V gene TRBV7-2 combines with J gene TRBJ1-4; D uncertain. This CDR3 has 15 residues. Germline lookup yields CDR1 SGHTA and CDR2 FQGNSA. V was pared by 5 bases and J by 7 bases, with 17 bases between. Here the CDR3 reads CASSTRPRIGEKLFF. CDR3 sequence (DNA): TGTGCCAGCAGCACACGACCGAGAATCGGTGAAAAACTGTTTTTT.

This clonotype was seen more than once but under ten times. The chain couples TRBV10-3 to TRBJ1-2; D is unresolved. Germline V lookup: CDR1 ENHRY, CDR2 SYGVKD. The V and J ends lost 2 bases and 8 bases respectively, with 15 bases between them. This CDR3 has 14 amino acids. The CDR3 is CAISERAQLGGYTF. CDR3 sequence (DNA): TGTGCCATCAGTGAGAGGGCCCAATTGGGGGGCTACACCTTC.

The V gene is TRBV24-1, the J gene TRBJ1-2; D uncertain. Trimming shortened V by 5 bases and J by 3 bases, and 12 bases separated the two germline ends. The CDR3 sequence is 14 residues long. Germline V gene lookup returns CDR1 KGHDR and CDR2 SFDVKD. The CDR3 here is CATSVTDNYYGYTF. DNA for the CDR3: TGTGCCACCAGTGTCACAGACAATTACTATGGCTACACCTTC.

This chain joins TRBV7-8 and TRBJ2-1; no reliable D call. Germline CDR1 and CDR2: SGHVS and FQNEAQ. Deletions cut 5 bases from V and 4 bases from J, with 12 bases between. The CDR3 runs to 14 residues. The CDR3 DNA sequence: TGTGCCAGCAGCCGCAACGACTGGTACAATGAGCAGTTCTTC. The encoded protein is CASSRNDWYNEQFF. The variable domain in full, with the rest retrieved from reference TRBV7-8 and TRBJ2-1, is GAGVSQSPRYKVAKRGQDVALRCDPISGHVSLFWYQQALGQGPEFLTYFQNEAQLDKSGLPSDRFFAERPEGSVSTLKIQRTQQEDSAVYLCASSRNDWYNEQFFGPGTRLTVL.

This clonotype was seen many times. The gene calls are TRBV20-1 and TRBJ2-7, with D tentatively TRBD2 (5 bases). CDR3 length: 14 amino acids. The V end was cut by 3 bases, the J end by 3 bases, with 15 bases between. Germline V gene lookup returns CDR1 DFQATT and CDR2 SNEGSKA (reference sequence). CDR3 sequence: CSASVFTRGYEQYF. The CDR3 DNA reads as TGCAGTGCTAGCGTATTCACACGGGGCTACGAGCAGTACTTC.

V and J are TRBV15 and TRBJ1-5; D is undetermined. The CDR3 has 15 residues. With 1 base removed from V and 5 bases from J, the gap between germline ends came to 12 bases. CDR1 and CDR2 from the germline V gene are LNHNV and YYDKDF (reference sequence). The CDR3, as DNA: TGTGCCACCAGCAGAGTTTTAGGGTTAGATCAGCCCCAGCATTTT. Translation: CATSRVLGLDQPQHF.

This clonotype has only a few counts. The chain employs TRBV6-2 or TRBV6-3 and TRBJ1-4; weak D call: TRBD1 (5 bases). This CDR3 is 16 amino acids long. The V and J ends lost 3 bases and 0 bases respectively, with 11 bases between them. Germline V gives CDR1 MNHEY, CDR2 SVGEGT. DNA for the CDR3: TGTGCCAGCAGTTATATCACGACAGCAACTAATGAAAAACTGTTTTTT. Residues: CASSYITTATNEKLFF.

The chain has TRBV7-9 and TRBJ2-1, with a tentative D call TRBD2 (5 bases). The CDR3 contains 14 residues. Germline V gives CDR1 SEHNR, CDR2 FQNEAQ (reference sequence). Trimming left V 1 base short and J 9 bases short, with 13 bases between. This CDR3 is CASSLGGPVGEQFF. Here the CDR3 DNA reads TGTGCCAGCAGCTTAGGAGGGCCGGTCGGTGAGCAGTTCTTC. The full variable domain, in which reference TRBV7-9 and TRBJ2-1 provide the parts outside the CDR3, is DTGVSQNPRHKITKRGQNVTFRCDPISEHNRLYWYRQTLGQGPEFLTYFQNEAQLEKSRLLSDRFSAERPKGSFSTLEIQRTEQGDSAMYLCASSLGGPVGEQFFGPGTRLTVL.

The sample holds a few counts of this clonotype. The chain uses TRBV6-2 or TRBV6-3 and TRBJ2-1, with a tentative D call TRBD2 (6 bases). Germline lookup yields CDR1 MNHEY and CDR2 SVGEGT. There are 15 residues in the CDR3. V gave up 4 bases and J gave up 0 bases, with 10 bases separating them. This CDR3 reads CASSFSGYSYNEQFF. The CDR3 nucleotides read TGTGCCAGCAGTTTTAGCGGATACTCCTACAATGAGCAGTTCTTC.

This sequence joins TRBV7-2 and TRBJ1-1; D is perhaps TRBD1 (6 bases). Germline V gene sequence: CDR1 SGHTA, CDR2 FQGNSA. This CDR3 is built from 15 residues. V lost 4 bases to trimming and J lost 5 bases, with 17 bases between them. In DNA, the CDR3 is TGTGCCAGCAGCTACATCAGGGGAGTTGGGACTGAAGCTTTCTTT. Its translation is CASSYIRGVGTEAFF.

The table lists this clonotype with a count of one. The genes are TRBV9 and TRBJ2-1, with 9 positions matching TRBD2. CDR1 SGDLS and CDR2 YYNGEE come from the germline V gene. Trimming removed 0 bases from V and 7 bases from J; junction bases left unmatched: 8. The CDR3 is 16 residues long. CDR3 sequence reads: CASSVGPAGGRNEQFF. The DNA for the CDR3 is TGTGCCAGCAGCGTAGGTCCAGCGGGAGGAAGGAATGAGCAGTTCTTC.

The chain carries TRBV14 and TRBJ1-3; weak D call: TRBD1 (5 bases). V was pared by 8 bases and J by 0 bases, with 11 bases between. The CDR3 has 14 residues. Germline V gene data show CDR1 as SGHDN and CDR2 as FVKESK. This CDR3 is CASGRGPSGNTIYF. In nucleotides, the CDR3 is TGTGCCAGCGGGCGGGGCCCCTCTGGAAACACCATATATTTT. The complete variable domain, with remaining parts taken from reference TRBV14 and TRBJ1-3, reads EAGVTQFPSHSVIEKGQTVTLRCDPISGHDNLYWYRRVMGKEIKFLLHFVKESKQDESGMPNNRFLAERTGGTYSTLKVQPAELEDSGVYFCASGRGPSGNTIYFGEGSWLTVV.

The V gene is TRBV7-2, the J gene TRBJ1-4, with D possibly being TRBD1 (5 bases). The V end lost 5 bases, the J end lost 6 bases, and 13 bases lay between the germline ends. The germline V gene has CDR1 SGHTA and CDR2 FQGNSA. The CDR3 runs 14 residues. CDR3 sequence reads: CASSQGTSDEKLFF. CDR3 sequence (DNA): TGTGCCAGCAGCCAAGGGACCTCAGATGAAAAACTGTTTTTT.

This clonotype was counted between two and nine times. The chain couples TRBV12-3 or TRBV12-4 to TRBJ1-2; 8 bases agree with TRBD1. After removal of 8 bases from V and 2 bases from J, the junction contained 7 bases not matched to a gene. The CDR3 covers 14 residues. CDR3 amino acids: CASGGQGLNYGYTF. In DNA, the CDR3 is TGTGCCAGCGGAGGACAGGGATTGAACTATGGCTACACCTTC.

This clonotype was seen a few times. V usage is TRBV5-5 and J usage is TRBJ2-7; 9 positions agree with TRBD1. Losses at the gene ends were 0 bases for V and 2 bases for J; bases not matched to a gene: 6. The CDR3 is 16 residues long. Germline CDR1 SGHKS, CDR2 YYEKEE (reference sequence). The CDR3 protein is CASSLESGDRAYEQYF. The CDR3 DNA sequence: TGTGCCAGCAGCTTGGAATCGGGGGACAGGGCCTACGAGCAGTACTTC. The full variable domain, in which reference TRBV5-5 and TRBJ2-7 provide the parts outside the CDR3, is DAGVTQSPTHLIKTRGQQVTLRCSPISGHKSVSWYQQVLGQGPQFIFQYYEKEERGRGNFPDRFSARQFPNYSSELNVNALLLGDSALYLCASSLESGDRAYEQYFGPGTRLTVT.

The chain has TRBV29-1 and TRBJ2-2; 8 nucleotides match TRBD1. Germline V gives CDR1 SQVTM, CDR2 ANQGSEA. There are 12 residues in the CDR3. Trimming cost V 5 bases and J 5 bases; bases outside gene matches: 1. CDR3 in amino acids: CSVQGATGELFF. In DNA form, the CDR3 reads TGCAGCGTTCAGGGGGCTACCGGGGAGCTGTTTTTT.

This chain connects TRBV6-1 to TRBJ2-3; a possible D gene is TRBD1 (6 bases). CDR1 is MNHNS and CDR2 is SASEGT in the germline V gene. V dropped 6 bases and J dropped 1 base, with 17 bases sitting between them. The CDR3 runs 16 residues. The CDR3 DNA reads TGTGCCAGCAGACCCCTGGGGGCGCAAGGCACAGATACGCAGTATTTT. Protein: CASRPLGAQGTDTQYF.

This chain connects TRBV7-2 to TRBJ1-1; no reliable D call. Germline CDR1 and CDR2: SGHTA and FQGNSA. The CDR3 runs 15 residues. Trimming pared 6 bases from V and 1 base from J, leaving 15 bases between. DNA for the CDR3: TGTGCCAGCAGACAAAGCAGGAATTCGAACACTGAAGCTTTCTTT. This codes for CASRQSRNSNTEAFF.

This clonotype was counted only a few times. DNA of the CDR3: TGTGCCAGCACCGGAGGCAGCACTGAAGCTTTCTTT. This sequence encodes CASTGGSTEAFF. The chain uses TRBV2 and TRBJ1-1; D gene unclear. The CDR3 length is 12 residues. V lost 7 bases to trimming and J lost 4 bases, with 10 bases between them. Germline CDR1 SNHLY, CDR2 FYNNEI.

This chain links TRBV28 with TRBJ1-2; TRBD1 agrees at 7 bases. The germline V gene has CDR1 MDHEN and CDR2 SYDVKM. The CDR3 is 12 residues long. Losses at the gene ends were 7 bases for V and 8 bases for J; bases not matched to a gene: 7. In DNA, the CDR3 is TGTGCCAGCACCGCCCAGGGGGACGGCTACACCTTC. It is translated as CASTAQGDGYTF.